Listed below are T cell receptor beta chains from one sample, sequenced in a study of human T cells and chemical hapten exposure. TCRdb reanalysed the RACE reads using MiXCR and keeps one entry per CDR3 protein. The sample shows around 77,000 distinct CDR3 sequences, about 9.1% of them seen only once. The starting material was whole blood, obtained in connection with sensitization to the hapten diphenylcyclopropenone (DPC). These receptors all stem from a woman in her forties with alopecia areata. Some clones in this sample may be carry-over from other donors' samples. CDR3s include the opening cysteine and the closing phenylalanine or tryptophan. The order of the fields is D gene, V gene, J gene, clone size, CDR3 DNA, CDR3 protein. A D gene is named only where the DNA matches it firmly. Not every row has a clone size; where given, it reads once, few, many or a size class.

>.|TRBV20-1|TRBJ1-2|many
TGCAGTGCCCCTACGGGGGGCGACTATGGCTACACCTTC
CSAPTGGDYGYTF
>TRBD1|TRBV4-3|TRBJ2-4|many
TGCGCCAGCAGCCAGGATCGAATGCAGGGGGCCCGTAAAAACATTCAGTACTTC
CASSQDRMQGARKNIQYF
>.|TRBV4-2|TRBJ2-7|few
TGTGCCAGCAGCCAAGAGGCCCCAGACATACCGGCGTACGAGCAGTACTTC
CASSQEAPDIPAYEQYF
>.|TRBV18|TRBJ1-4|many
TGTGCCAGCTCACCACCGGGCCAGGCTGGGTCTAATGAAAAACTGTTTTTT
CASSPPGQAGSNEKLFF
>.|TRBV18|TRBJ1-1|few
TGTGCCAGCTCAACGACAGAGAACACTGAAGCTTTCTTT
CASSTTENTEAFF
>.|TRBV18|TRBJ1-1|few
TGTGCCAGCTCACCACCTGCAGGGCTTGGCACTGAAGCTTTCTTT
CASSPPAGLGTEAFF
>.|TRBV11-2|TRBJ2-1|.
TGTGCCAGCAGCTCCGGGGCCCTTGGGGGAAATGAGCAGTTCTTC
CASSSGALGGNEQFF
>.|TRBV7-8|TRBJ2-7|many
TGTGCCAGCAGCCCATTTCAGGGGCCGTCCTACGAGCAGTACTTC
CASSPFQGPSYEQYF
>TRBD2|TRBV4-3|TRBJ2-3|many
TGCGCCAGCAGCCAAGACTTAGCGGGGGGGGTTCTCACAGATACGCAGTATTTT
CASSQDLAGGVLTDTQYF
>.|TRBV28|TRBJ2-1|.
TGTGCCACCGAGACCTACAATGAGCAGTTCTTC
CATETYNEQFF
>TRBD1|TRBV3-1|TRBJ2-7|many
TGTGCCAGCAGCCAAAGGACAGGCACGGACGAGCAGTACTTC
CASSQRTGTDEQYF
>.|TRBV7-2|TRBJ1-5|many
TGTGCCAGCACCACGCCAGGGTCCTTTCAGCCCCAGCATTTT
CASTTPGSFQPQHF
>.|TRBV11-2|TRBJ2-1|.
TGTGCCAGCAGTCCTGCAAATCGCAATGAGCAGTTCTTC
CASSPANRNEQFF
>.|TRBV25-1|TRBJ1-6|few
TGTGCCAGCAGTGAATTTGGGGGGCAGGGCAATTCACCCCTCCACTTT
CASSEFGGQGNSPLHF
>TRBD1|TRBV3-1|TRBJ1-1|many
TGTGCCAGCAGCCGAGAACAGGGGACGAAAGCTTTCTTT
CASSREQGTKAFF
>.|TRBV6-2/TRBV6-3|TRBJ1-2|many
TGTGCCAGCATTGACAGTTCTAACTATGGCTACACCTTC
CASIDSSNYGYTF
>.|TRBV2|TRBJ2-3|many
TGTGCCAGCAGTTCGACAGCCGCAGATACGCAGTATTTT
CASSSTAADTQYF
>.|TRBV6-5|TRBJ1-2|many
TGTGCCAGTTCTGACATCAGAAACTATGGCTACACCTTC
CASSDIRNYGYTF
>.|TRBV5-1|TRBJ2-1|few
TGCGCCAGCAGCTTGGCCGTCGGTTTTAATGAGCAGTTCTTC
CASSLAVGFNEQFF
>TRBD2|TRBV7-2|TRBJ2-1|many
TGTGCCAGCAGCTTAGCCGGGACTAGCATCGGTGAGCAGTTCTTC
CASSLAGTSIGEQFF
>TRBD1|TRBV7-2|TRBJ2-7|many
TGTGCCAGCAGCCCGACAGGGAATTGGCGCGAGCAGTACTTC
CASSPTGNWREQYF
>.|TRBV2|TRBJ1-1|many
TGTGCCAGCATAAGCGGGGGGTTTGGTGAAGCTTTCTTT
CASISGGFGEAFF
>.|TRBV7-6|TRBJ1-5|.
TGTGCCAGCAGCCTGGGGGGGTTCAATCAGCCCCAGCATTTT
CASSLGGFNQPQHF